A single sample gave rise to the 30 T cell receptor beta chains below, sequenced in a study of OX40 agonist ivuxolimab in advanced cancers. TCRdb's table, derived via immunoSEQ multiplex PCR, lists solely in-frame clones and lacks some. Altogether 40,000 or so clones are present, 80% being singletons, with the ten largest covering 5% to 6.5%. Sample: CD4+ or CD8+ T cells sorted from blood, taken in a trial of the OX40 agonist ivuxolimab. Receptors originate from an adult with an advanced solid tumor such as melanoma, head and neck, liver or kidney cancer.

This clone was picked up a small number of times. The chain joins TRBV2 to TRBJ2-5; 7 bases align to TRBD2. This CDR3 region has 17 residues. CDR1 is SNHLY, CDR2 FYNNEI, per germline. The V segment lost 8 bases and the J segment 5 bases; nucleotides outside the gene matches: 20. CDR3 residues: CASRRGVVRPREETQYF. CDR3 sequence (DNA): TGTGCCAGCCGCCGGGGGGTCGTCAGGCCCAGGGAGGAGACCCAGTACTTC.

V and J are TRBV11-3 and TRBJ2-1, with a tentative D call TRBD2 (6 bases). The V end was cut by 6 bases, the J end by 12 bases, with 21 bases between. There are 14 residues in the CDR3. Germline assignment: CDR1 SGHNT and CDR2 YENEEA. Here the CDR3 reads CASSPNNLPGLQFF. In DNA form, the CDR3 reads TGTGCCAGCAGTCCAAACAACTTACCGGGACTGCAGTTCTTC.

V is TRBV2 and J is TRBJ2-2, with 9 bases matching TRBD2. This CDR3 is 17 amino acids long. From germline, CDR1 is SNHLY and CDR2 FYNNEI. The ends lost 11 bases at V and 6 bases at J; junction bases unmatched: 19. CDR3 region: CAAMGLAGLKEPGELFF. For the CDR3, the DNA is TGTGCCGCTATGGGGCTAGCGGGATTAAAAGAACCCGGGGAGCTGTTTTTT.

The chain is built from TRBV30 and TRBJ1-1; 10 positions agree with TRBD1. Unmatched junction bases numbered 22, after V lost 3 bases and J lost 3 bases. The CDR3 sequence is 20 residues long. In germline, CDR1 is GTSNPN, CDR2 SVGIG (reference sequence). The CDR3: CAWSEPLKFDRGLRDTEAFF. In DNA, the CDR3 is TGTGCCTGGAGCGAACCCCTTAAATTTGACAGGGGGCTGCGGGACACTGAAGCTTTCTTT.

The V gene is TRBV7-8, the J gene TRBJ2-3; D ambiguous. There are 14 residues in the CDR3. Trimming left V 4 bases short and J 4 bases short, with 12 bases between. In germline, CDR1 is SGHVS, CDR2 FQNEAQ. The CDR3 reads CASSSGWNADTQYF. The CDR3 nucleotides read TGTGCCAGCAGCTCCGGATGGAATGCAGATACGCAGTATTTT.

The genes are TRBV9 and TRBJ1-1; D remains ambiguous. V lost 0 bases to trimming and J lost 0 bases, with 6 bases between them. Germline V lookup: CDR1 SGDLS, CDR2 YYNGEE. The CDR3 has 14 residues. This CDR3 reads CASSVAGMNTEAFF. CDR3 DNA sequence: TGTGCCAGCAGCGTAGCTGGCATGAACACTGAAGCTTTCTTT.

The CDR3 nucleotides read TGTGCCAGCAGCACGGGGGGGGGCAGGGCAGAAGCTTTCTTT. Amino acid sequence: CASSTGGGRAEAFF. The chain links TRBV6-6 to TRBJ1-1, with TRBD1 as a possible D gene (6 bases). Trimming stripped 6 bases from V and 8 bases from J, with 19 bases between. Germline CDR1 and CDR2: MNHNY and SVGAGI (reference sequence). CDR3 size: 14 residues.

This chain joins TRBV5-4 and TRBJ2-5, with 7 bases lining up with TRBD2. V lost 0 bases, J lost 5 bases, and 10 bases stayed unmatched. Germline V lookup: CDR1 SGHNT, CDR2 YYREEE (reference sequence). The CDR3 is 16 amino acids. This CDR3 is CASSLVVAGPGETQYF. For the CDR3, the DNA is TGTGCCAGCAGCTTGGTAGTAGCGGGCCCGGGGGAGACCCAGTACTTC.

The rearrangement uses TRBV9 and TRBJ2-1; D remains unclear. The length of the CDR3 is 13 residues. Germline CDR1 SGDLS, CDR2 YYNGEE. V lost 1 base to trimming and J lost 10 bases, with 12 bases between them. The CDR3 sequence is CASSVSPESEQFF. CDR3 in DNA: TGTGCCAGCAGCGTAAGTCCCGAGTCAGAGCAGTTCTTC.

V gene TRBV6-5 combines with J gene TRBJ2-1; 9 nucleotides align to TRBD2. Per germline, CDR1 MNHEY and CDR2 SVGAGI. V dropped 5 bases and J dropped 8; count of bases not matched to a gene: 10. There are 15 residues in the CDR3. Here the CDR3 reads CASSRSGSRGHEQFF. In DNA form, the CDR3 reads TGTGCCAGCAGTCGTAGCGGGAGTAGGGGCCATGAGCAGTTCTTC.

This chain joins TRBV2 and TRBJ1-2; D uncertain. Germline V lookup: CDR1 SNHLY, CDR2 FYNNEI. V was shortened by 0 bases and J by 7 bases, with 21 bases between the two germline ends. The CDR3 contains 17 residues. The CDR3 coding sequence is TGTGCCAGCAGTGAAGCGCTTCGAGGGCCCATAGGGCGTGGCTACACCTTC. Amino acid sequence: CASSEALRGPIGRGYTF.

The chain has TRBV5-1 and TRBJ2-7; 11 nucleotides agree with TRBD2. Unmatched junction bases numbered 18, after V lost 0 bases and J lost 1 base. The CDR3 covers 21 residues. CDR1 is SGHRS, CDR2 YFSETQ, per germline. Here the CDR3 reads CASSLAPVGAAGTSGSYEQYF. CDR3 sequence (DNA): TGCGCCAGCAGCTTGGCCCCTGTAGGGGCTGCCGGGACTAGCGGTTCCTACGAGCAGTACTTC.

The chain couples TRBV10-2 to TRBJ2-2; tentative D call: TRBD1 (6 bases). V dropped 8 bases and J dropped 5 bases, with 12 bases sitting between them. The length of the CDR3 is 13 residues. Germline loops: CDR1 WSHSY, CDR2 SAAADI. CDR3 DNA sequence: TGCGCCAGCCACACCAGGGGTACCGGGGAGCTGTTTTTT. Encoded protein: CASHTRGTGELFF.

V usage is TRBV29-1 and J usage is TRBJ2-7; D perhaps matches TRBD1 (5 bases). The CDR3 contains 12 residues. Trimming pared 6 bases from V and 4 bases from J, leaving 13 bases between. The germline gives CDR1 SQVTM, CDR2 ANQGSEA. CDR3 sequence reads: CSVRQSDYEQYF. The CDR3 nucleotides read TGCAGCGTAAGACAGTCAGATTACGAGCAGTACTTC.

V is TRBV4-2 and J is TRBJ1-6, with D hard to call. Trimming stripped 2 bases from V and 10 bases from J, with 12 bases between. This CDR3 spans 14 amino acids. Germline lookup yields CDR1 LGHNA and CDR2 YNFKEQ. CDR3: CASSQSPSVSPLHF. The CDR3 bases are TGTGCCAGCAGCCAATCTCCATCGGTCTCACCCCTCCACTTT.

On this clone itself: The junction departs from germline at one end; a sequencing error may be responsible. The rearrangement uses TRBV11-1 and TRBJ2-1; D gene unclear. The CDR3 has 11 amino acids. Germline CDR1 and CDR2: SGHAT and FQDESV (reference sequence). CDR3 residues: CAGSFAREQFF. The DNA for the CDR3 is TGTGCCGGCAGCTTCGCGAGAGAGCAGTTCTTC.

The chain combines TRBV5-1 with TRBJ2-1, with D unclear. CDR1 is SGHRS and CDR2 is YFSETQ in the germline V gene. The ends were cut back, 1 base at V and 3 bases at J, with 2 bases in the middle. The CDR3 loop spans 12 amino acids. The CDR3 loop is CASSLNYNEQFF. CDR3 nucleotide sequence: TGCGCCAGCAGCTTGAACTACAATGAGCAGTTCTTC.

This rearrangement joins TRBV19 to TRBJ1-1, with a tentative D call TRBD1 (5 bases). The CDR3 totals 14 residues. V lost 5 bases, J lost 2 bases, and 12 bases lay in between. Looked up from germline, CDR1 is LNHDA and CDR2 is SQIVND (reference sequence). The CDR3 DNA reads TGTGCCAGTAGTGGGAGGGGATATAACACTGAAGCTTTCTTT. It translates to CASSGRGYNTEAFF. Full variable domain (remainder filled in from reference TRBV19 and TRBJ1-1): DGGITQSPKYLFRKEGQNVTLSCEQNLNHDAMYWYRQDPGQGLRLIYYSQIVNDFQKGDIAEGYSVSREKKESFPLTVTSAQKNPTAFYLCASSGRGYNTEAFFGQGTRLTVV.

The V gene is TRBV2, the J gene TRBJ2-3; 8 bases are a match to TRBD1. J lost 4 bases, V lost 4 bases, and 7 bases had no gene match. Germline V gene sequence: CDR1 SNHLY, CDR2 FYNNEI. CDR3 size: 15 residues. CDR3 sequence reads: CASSGGTGWSDTQYF. The CDR3 bases are TGTGCCAGCAGTGGGGGGACAGGATGGTCAGATACGCAGTATTTT. Drawing the rest from reference TRBV2 and TRBJ2-3, the complete variable domain is EPEVTQTPSHQVTQMGQEVILRCVPISNHLYFYWYRQILGQKVEFLVSFYNNEISEKSEIFDDQFSVERPDGSNFTLKIRSTKLEDSAMYFCASSGGTGWSDTQYFGPGTRLTVL.

The chain uses TRBV7-9 and TRBJ2-7; D is undetermined. V was cut by 1 base and J by 1 base, with 2 bases left in between. The germline gives CDR1 SEHNR, CDR2 FQNEAQ (reference sequence). This CDR3 has 12 residues. CDR3: CASSLGSYEQYF. CDR3 DNA sequence: TGTGCCAGCAGCTTAGGGTCCTACGAGCAGTACTTC.

This clone was seen once. The chain uses TRBV4-1 and TRBJ2-5; D might be TRBD2 (5 bases). Germline CDR1 and CDR2: MGHRA and YSYEKL. CDR3 length: 17 amino acids. Trimming left V 2 bases short and J 3 bases short, with 19 bases between. CDR3 in amino acids: CASSQRGTDFYEETQYF. For the CDR3, the DNA is TGCGCCAGCAGCCAACGGGGAACGGACTTTTACGAAGAGACCCAGTACTTC.

The genes are TRBV11-2 and TRBJ2-7; 9 bases line up with TRBD1. The CDR3 has 15 residues. Trimming removed 5 bases from V and 2 bases from J; junction bases left unmatched: 7. Germline V gene sequence: CDR1 SGHAT, CDR2 FQNNGV. CDR3 protein: CASSRHRQGAYEQYF. The CDR3 DNA reads as TGTGCCAGCAGCCGGCACCGACAGGGGGCCTACGAGCAGTACTTC.

The chain combines TRBV4-1 with TRBJ1-6; D call uncertain. The CDR3 covers 13 residues. Germline V gene sequence: CDR1 MGHRA, CDR2 YSYEKL. V gave up 5 bases and J gave up 9 bases, with 11 bases separating them. The CDR3 DNA reads as TGCGCCAGCAGCAAGGCGCAGACTTCACCCCTCCACTTT. It encodes CASSKAQTSPLHF.

This clone occurred a few times. The genes are TRBV28 and TRBJ1-5, with a tentative D call TRBD1 (6 bases). The CDR3 is made up of 15 amino acids. Trimming left V 6 bases short and J 5 bases short, with 17 bases between. Germline V gene lookup returns CDR1 MDHEN and CDR2 SYDVKM. The CDR3 DNA sequence: TGTGCCAGCAGGCCCCCAATGGGGGGCGATCAGCCCCAGCATTTT. Its translation is CASRPPMGGDQPQHF.

This clone was seen once. The V call is TRBV11-2, the J call TRBJ1-2, with a tentative D call TRBD1 (5 bases). V lost 5 bases, J lost 6 bases, and 22 bases lay in between. CDR3 length: 16 residues. Germline loops: CDR1 SGHAT, CDR2 FQNNGV. CDR3 amino acids: CASSRLGGRGNDGYTF. The CDR3 DNA reads as TGTGCCAGCAGCCGCTTGGGGGGGAGAGGGAATGATGGCTACACCTTC. Complete variable domain (other parts from reference TRBV11-2 and TRBJ1-2): EAGVAQSPRYKIIEKRQSVAFWCNPISGHATLYWYQQILGQGPKLLIQFQNNGVVDDSQLPKDRFSAERLKGVDSTLKIQPAKLEDSAVYLCASSRLGGRGNDGYTFGSGTRLTVV.

The chain employs TRBV5-6 and TRBJ1-1, with TRBD1 matching 7 bases. The CDR3 runs 15 residues. The germline V gene encodes CDR1 SGHDT and CDR2 YYEEEE. J gave up 5 bases and V 1 base, and 8 bases lay outside the gene matches. DNA of the CDR3: TGTGCCAGCAGCTTGACAGGGGTTGGTCCGACTGAAGCTTTCTTT. The encoded protein is CASSLTGVGPTEAFF. The full variable domain, with the rest looked up from reference TRBV5-6 and TRBJ1-1, is DAGVTQSPTHLIKTRGQQVTLRCSPKSGHDTVSWYQQALGQGPQFIFQYYEEEERQRGNFPDRFSGHQFPNYSSELNVNALLLGDSALYLCASSLTGVGPTEAFFGQGTRLTVV.

The chain links TRBV27 to TRBJ2-7; 12 positions match TRBD2. CDR3 size: 18 residues. Germline CDR1 reads MNHEY; CDR2 reads SMNVEV (reference sequence). V was pared by 6 bases and J by 2 bases, with 14 bases of the junction left unmatched. CDR3 coding DNA: TGTGCCAGCAGCCACGGGTCGACTAGCGGGAGTTTTACCTACGAGCAGTACTTC. It codes for CASSHGSTSGSFTYEQYF.

V and J are TRBV4-2 and TRBJ2-7; a weak D match, TRBD2 (7 bases). The length of the CDR3 is 16 residues. The ends were cut back, 0 bases at V and 4 bases at J, with 16 bases in the middle. Germline V gene lookup returns CDR1 LGHNA and CDR2 YNFKEQ. DNA for the CDR3: TGTGCCAGCAGCCAAGACGGGGGAAGCGGGACATACGAGCAGTACTTC. This encodes CASSQDGGSGTYEQYF.

The J gene is TRBJ2-2, the V gene TRBV15; the D is unclear. V lost 0 bases, J lost 1 base, and 6 bases lay in between. The germline CDR1 and CDR2 sequences are LNHNV and YYDKDF (reference sequence). The CDR3 runs 15 residues. For the CDR3, the DNA is TGTGCCACCAGCAGAGATGCCGGGAACACCGGGGAGCTGTTTTTT. The encoded protein is CATSRDAGNTGELFF. Filled out from reference TRBV15 and TRBJ2-2, the complete variable domain reads DAMVIQNPRYQVTQFGKPVTLSCSQTLNHNVMYWYQQKSSQAPKLLFHYYDKDFNNEADTPDNFQSRRPNTSFCFLDIRSPGLGDTAMYLCATSRDAGNTGELFFGEGSRLTVL.

This clone came up a few times. J is TRBJ2-1 and V is TRBV10-2, with D perhaps TRBD2 (6 bases). The ends were cut back, 1 base at V and 4 bases at J, with 8 bases in the middle. The CDR3 has 14 residues. CDR1 is WSHSY, CDR2 SAAADI, per germline. The DNA of the CDR3 is TGCGCCAGCAGTGAGTGGGGGGAATACAATGAGCAGTTCTTC. Translation gives CASSEWGEYNEQFF.